This T cell receptor (beta chain) was retrieved from a study of T cells in Graves' hyperthyroidism and ophthalmopathy. Study conclusions and caveats: In the blood, most expanded thyroid clonotypes above 0.001 appeared as well. Ophthalmopathy was model-predicted a median about 7.1 months pre-onset.

The CDR3 runs 16 residues. The germline gives CDR1 SGHDN, CDR2 FVKESK. Between the trimmed V and J ends, which lost 1 base and 4 bases, there was a span of 17 bases. This clonotype was seen a few times. Its antigen is undetermined. There were TCR beta CDR3 regions amplified from RNA transcripts. RT-PCR in the first round (using the HTBI primer set) targeted the TCR CDR3. TCRdb re-called the multiplex PCR reads through MiXCR, storing one row per CDR3 protein. The repertoire has approximately 500,000 distinct CDR3 sequences, about half of them found once; the top ten carry roughly 7.7%. Stable hyperthyroidism: no ophthalmopathy progression over 18 months of follow-up. Patients were excluded for uncontrolled infection, other autoimmune disease, pregnancy or lactation.

Sequences were obtained from peripheral blood or thyroid tissue (not recorded which). This chain uses TRBV14 with TRBJ2-7; perhaps TRBD1 as D (6 bases). The receptor was derived from a woman between 18 and 29 years old with Graves' hyperthyroidism. The CDR3 protein is CASSQGVGGLFYEQYF. In DNA form, the CDR3 reads TGTGCCAGCAGCCAAGGTGTTGGGGGCCTTTTTTACGAGCAGTACTTC.